The TCR beta chain under discussion was sequenced for a study of T cell responses to AZD1222 COVID-19 vaccine. Produced via immunoSEQ multiplex PCR; TCRdb's table is partial and in-frame only. This sample carries 120,000 or so clones, around 90% of them seen once, and the ten largest clones take roughly 3.8%. The CDR3 is 12 amino acids. The germline V gene encodes CDR1 LNHDA and CDR2 SQIVND (reference sequence). V lost 7 bases and J 8 bases, leaving 12 bases between the germline ends. The chain couples TRBV19 to TRBJ2-1; D gene uncertain. The sequence was obtained from an adult who received the AZD1222 COVID-19 vaccine. The source was peripheral blood, collected 28 days after the second AZD1222 dose. CDR3 nucleotides: TGTGCCAGTATAAATAGCTTCCATGAGCAGTTCTTC. It specifies CASINSFHEQFF. Full variable domain (missing parts from reference TRBV19 and TRBJ2-1): DGGITQSPKYLFRKEGQNVTLSCEQNLNHDAMYWYRQDPGQGLRLIYYSQIVNDFQKGDIAEGYSVSREKKESFPLTVTSAQKNPTAFYLCASINSFHEQFFGPGTRLTVL.